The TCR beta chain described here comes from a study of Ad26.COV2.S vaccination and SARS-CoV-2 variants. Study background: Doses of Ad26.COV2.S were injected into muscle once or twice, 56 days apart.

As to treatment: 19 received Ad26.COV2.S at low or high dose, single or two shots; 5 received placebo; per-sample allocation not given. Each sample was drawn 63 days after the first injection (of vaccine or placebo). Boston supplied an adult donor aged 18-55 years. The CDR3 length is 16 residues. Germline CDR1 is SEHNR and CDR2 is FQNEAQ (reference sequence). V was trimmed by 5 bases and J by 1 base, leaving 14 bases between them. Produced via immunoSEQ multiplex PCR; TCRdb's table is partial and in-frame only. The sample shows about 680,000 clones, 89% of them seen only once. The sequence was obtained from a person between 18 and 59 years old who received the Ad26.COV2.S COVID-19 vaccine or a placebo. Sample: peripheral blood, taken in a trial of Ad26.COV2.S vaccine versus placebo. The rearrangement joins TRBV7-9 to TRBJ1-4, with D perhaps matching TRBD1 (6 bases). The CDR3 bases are TGTGCCAGCAGCACACAGGGTGGGAGAACTAATGAAAAACTGTTTTTT. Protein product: CASSTQGGRTNEKLFF.